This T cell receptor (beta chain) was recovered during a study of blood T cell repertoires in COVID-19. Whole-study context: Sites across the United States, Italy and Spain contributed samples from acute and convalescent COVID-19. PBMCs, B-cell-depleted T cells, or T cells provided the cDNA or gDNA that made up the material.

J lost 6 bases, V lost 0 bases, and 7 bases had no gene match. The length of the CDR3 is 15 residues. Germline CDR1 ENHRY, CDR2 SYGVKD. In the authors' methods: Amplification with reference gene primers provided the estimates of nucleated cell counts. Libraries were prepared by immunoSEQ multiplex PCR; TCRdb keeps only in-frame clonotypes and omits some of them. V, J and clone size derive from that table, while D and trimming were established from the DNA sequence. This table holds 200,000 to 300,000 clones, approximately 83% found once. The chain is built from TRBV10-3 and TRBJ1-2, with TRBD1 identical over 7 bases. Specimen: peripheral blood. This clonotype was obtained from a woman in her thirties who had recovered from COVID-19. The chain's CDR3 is CAISESGDRVNGYTF. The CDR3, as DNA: TGTGCCATCAGTGAGTCGGGTGACAGGGTAAATGGCTACACCTTC.